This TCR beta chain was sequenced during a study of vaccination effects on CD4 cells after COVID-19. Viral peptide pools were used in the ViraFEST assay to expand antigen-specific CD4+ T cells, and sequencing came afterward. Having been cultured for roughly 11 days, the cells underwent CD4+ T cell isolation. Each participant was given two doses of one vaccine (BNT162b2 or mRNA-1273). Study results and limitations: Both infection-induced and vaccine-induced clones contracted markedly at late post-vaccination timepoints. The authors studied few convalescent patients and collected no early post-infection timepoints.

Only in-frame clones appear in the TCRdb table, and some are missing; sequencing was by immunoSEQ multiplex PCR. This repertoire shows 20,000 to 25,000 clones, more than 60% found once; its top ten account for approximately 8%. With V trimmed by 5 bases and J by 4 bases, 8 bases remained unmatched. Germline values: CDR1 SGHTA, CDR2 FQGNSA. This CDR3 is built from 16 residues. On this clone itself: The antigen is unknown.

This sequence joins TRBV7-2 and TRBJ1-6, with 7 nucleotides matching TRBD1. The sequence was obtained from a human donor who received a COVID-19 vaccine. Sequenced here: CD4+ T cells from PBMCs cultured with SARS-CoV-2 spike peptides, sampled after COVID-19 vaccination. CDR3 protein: CASSQGQVIYNSPLHF. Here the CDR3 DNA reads TGTGCCAGCAGCCAAGGACAGGTTATTTATAATTCACCCCTCCACTTT.